This paragraph covers one TCR beta chain sequence. Its antigen is undetermined. Trimming stripped 0 bases from V and 3 bases from J, with 9 bases between. This CDR3 region has 15 residues. Germline CDR1 reads MNHEY; CDR2 reads SMNVEV (reference sequence). The data derive from a study of monozygotic twins with cystic fibrosis. Whole-study findings and limits: The repertoire was suggested to be naive-dominated, clonality median around 0.0089.

Sequencing used immunoSEQ multiplex PCR; TCRdb keeps in-frame clones, though not all of them. The sample records 29,000 or so clones, over 80% being singletons. Sample: blood. The receptor was derived from a girl aged 2 to 10 with cystic fibrosis. The J gene is TRBJ1-5, the V gene TRBV27; tentatively, D is TRBD1 (5 bases). CDR3 DNA: TGTGCCAGCAGTTTATCTTCGGGGCCCAATCAGCCCCAGCATTTT. It translates to CASSLSSGPNQPQHF.